Each of the 20 T cell receptor beta chains below was sequenced from the same sample in a study of CD8+CD57+ T cells in acquired aplastic anemia. The authors sequenced patients whose flow cytometry had shown CD8+CD57+ cell expansion. Genomic DNA served as template for TCR beta VDJ and CDR3 profiling. MiXCR, run by TCRdb on the reads, gives a single entry per CDR3 protein. The repertoire holds over 250,000 distinct CDR3 sequences, 56% seen once, with around 1.3% in the top ten. What was sequenced was sorted CD4+, CD8+, or CD8+CD57+ T cells (not recorded which) from PBMCs. The receptors come from a human donor with aplastic anemia.

The genes are TRBV10-2 and TRBJ1-4; D is ambiguous. Germline V gene sequence: CDR1 WSHSY, CDR2 SAAADI. The CDR3 spans 15 residues. The V end was cut by 3 bases, the J end by 8 bases, with 16 bases between. In nucleotides, the CDR3 is TGCGCCAGCAGTGATGGCAAACGCGGCTACGAAAAACTGTTTTTT. This gives the protein CASSDGKRGYEKLFF.

CDR3 nucleotides: TGTGCCAGCAGCCTTCTGACCCTCGCCGGAGTTGTGACCCAGTACTTC. Protein: CASSLLTLAGVVTQYF. This chain uses TRBV12-3 or TRBV12-4 with TRBJ2-5; D gene uncertain. V lost 6 bases to trimming and J lost 7 bases, with 24 bases between them. This CDR3 comprises 16 residues.

This clonotype appeared many times. This chain links TRBV5-1 with TRBJ2-5; 9 nucleotides line up with TRBD2. The CDR3 consists of 14 residues. V dropped 2 bases and J dropped 3; count of bases not matched to a gene: 2. Per the germline V gene, CDR1 is SGHRS and CDR2 is YFSETQ. The CDR3 bases are TGCGCCAGCAGCTTTAGCGGGAGCAAAGAGACCCAGTACTTC. It codes for CASSFSGSKETQYF.

This clonotype was picked up many times. V gene TRBV12-5 combines with J gene TRBJ1-1, with unresolved D. V lost 5 bases, J lost 1 base, and 11 bases lay in between. This CDR3 is 14 amino acids long. CDR1 is LGHNT, CDR2 FRNRAP, per germline. CDR3 amino acids: CASGIETRNTEAFF. CDR3 DNA: TGTGCTAGTGGTATCGAAACGCGGAACACTGAAGCTTTCTTT.

V is TRBV20-1 and J is TRBJ2-1; 7 bases are a match to TRBD2. Germline V gives CDR1 DFQATT, CDR2 SNEGSKA (reference sequence). The CDR3 loop spans 14 amino acids. V lost 6 bases, J lost 5 bases, and 10 bases stayed unmatched. CDR3 residues: CSAPVTSANNEQFF. The CDR3 DNA sequence: TGCAGTGCACCCGTCACTAGCGCTAACAATGAGCAGTTCTTC.

This clonotype came up many times. J is TRBJ1-1 and V is TRBV27; D is unclear. In germline, CDR1 is MNHEY, CDR2 SMNVEV (reference sequence). The CDR3 extends over 14 amino acids. Trimming took off 0 bases at V and 6 bases at J, with 11 bases between the two ends. This CDR3 reads CASSLSRTMSEAFF. CDR3 sequence (DNA): TGTGCCAGCAGTTTATCCAGGACGATGTCTGAAGCTTTCTTT.

The J gene is TRBJ1-3, the V gene TRBV2; 12 bases are shared with TRBD1. The CDR3 sequence is 15 residues long. Germline assignment: CDR1 SNHLY and CDR2 FYNNEI. The V gene end was trimmed by 6 bases and the J gene end by 6 bases; junction bases not matched to a gene: 6. CDR3: CASRGTGGAANTIYF. CDR3 coding DNA: TGTGCCAGCAGGGGGACAGGGGGCGCGGCAAACACCATATATTTT.

This chain's CDR3 is CAISVGTSGRGTQYF. Written as DNA, the CDR3 is TGTGCCATCAGCGTCGGGACTAGCGGGAGAGGCACGCAGTATTTT. V usage is TRBV10-3 and J usage is TRBJ2-3; 14 positions agree with TRBD2. The CDR3 is 15 residues long. Germline V lookup: CDR1 ENHRY, CDR2 SYGVKD. Germline trimming cut 6 bases from V and 9 bases from J; bases unmatched to any gene: 8.

This chain joins TRBV7-2 and TRBJ2-2; D call uncertain. V dropped 5 bases and J dropped 11 bases, with 15 bases sitting between them. CDR3 size: 13 residues. The germline CDR1 and CDR2 sequences are SGHTA and FQGNSA. CDR3 residues: CASSAGRISELFF. CDR3 sequence (DNA): TGTGCCAGCAGCGCCGGACGAATCAGCGAGCTGTTTTTT.

This clonotype was found once. This chain links TRBV20-1 with TRBJ2-7; D remains ambiguous. With 0 bases removed from V and 3 bases from J, the gap between germline ends came to 6 bases. Germline CDR1 DFQATT, CDR2 SNEGSKA (reference sequence). The CDR3 is 12 amino acids. The CDR3 loop reads CSAREGHYEQYF. The CDR3 bases are TGCAGTGCTAGAGAGGGTCACTACGAGCAGTACTTC.

This clonotype was seen at least ten times. This chain connects TRBV20-1 to TRBJ2-3; 8 nucleotides match TRBD1. Germline V lookup: CDR1 DFQATT, CDR2 SNEGSKA (reference sequence). The trim removed 8 bases at V and 3 bases at J, leaving 22 bases unmatched. The CDR3 covers 18 residues. CDR3 bases: TGCAGTTCCTCTGGACAGGGCCAGGTCGCGGGGCCTACAGATACGCAGTATTTT. It is translated as CSSSGQGQVAGPTDTQYF.

This clonotype was counted only a few times. The chain recombines TRBV5-1 with TRBJ1-2; D is uncertain. CDR1 and CDR2 from the germline V gene are SGHRS and YFSETQ. This CDR3 contains 13 residues. V was cut by 0 bases and J by 3 bases, with 6 bases left in between. Here the CDR3 reads CASSLGPDYGYTF. In DNA, the CDR3 is TGCGCCAGCAGCTTGGGTCCGGACTATGGCTACACCTTC.

On this clonotype: Relative to the germline gene, one junction end is altered; a read error may explain this. The chain couples TRBV6-5 to TRBJ2-5, with TRBD1 identical over 7 bases. Near its end, the DNA agrees better with TRBJ2-7, so the J call may be wrong. CDR1 is MNHEY, CDR2 SVGAGI, per germline. The CDR3 runs 16 residues. The CDR3 coding sequence is TGTGCCATCAGTGAGGTTAAAGGGGGCGAAATCTACGAGCAGTACTTC. This encodes CAISEVKGGEIYEQYF.

The chain has TRBV24-1 and TRBJ2-7; 7 positions agree with TRBD1. Per germline, CDR1 KGHDR and CDR2 SFDVKD. The CDR3 has 15 amino acids. V gave up 3 bases and J gave up 0 bases; unmatched junction bases: 4. CDR3 in amino acids: CATSDRRTGSYEQYF. DNA for the CDR3: TGTGCCACCAGTGATCGGAGGACAGGCTCCTACGAGCAGTACTTC.

This clonotype was observed once. This may come from a read error, since a much larger clone is one base off. This sequence joins TRBV12-3 or TRBV12-4 and TRBJ2-5, with 7 bases fitting TRBD2. The CDR3 is 12 amino acids. This chain's CDR3 is CASSSSGKTQCF. The CDR3 DNA sequence: TGTGCCAGCAGCTCCAGCGGGAAGACCCAGTGCTTC.

This clonotype was observed once. Since no conserved phenylalanine or tryptophan closes the CDR3, a read error is the likely cause. The chain employs TRBV2 and TRBJ2-7; D possibly matches TRBD1 or TRBD2 (5 bases each). Trimming stripped 6 bases from V and 2 bases from J, with 14 bases between. The CDR3 contains 14 residues. CDR1 is SNHLY and CDR2 is FYNNEI in the germline V gene. The CDR3 DNA reads as TGTGCCAGCAGCCTGGGACCAGCGGCCTACGAGCAGTACCTC. This encodes CASSLGPAAYEQYL.

The chain combines TRBV2 with TRBJ1-6, with a possible D match to TRBD1 (6 bases). Germline V CDR1 and CDR2: SNHLY, FYNNEI. V gave up 10 bases and J gave up 7 bases, with 11 bases separating them. The CDR3 spans 12 residues. CDR3 loop: CATTGQNSPLHF. The CDR3 bases are TGTGCCACGACAGGACAGAATTCACCCCTCCACTTT.

The chain combines TRBV7-9 with TRBJ2-7; D perhaps matches TRBD1 (7 bases). The V end was cut by 7 bases, the J end by 0 bases, with 19 bases between. The CDR3 runs 16 residues. Germline V lookup: CDR1 SEHNR, CDR2 FQNEAQ (reference sequence). The CDR3 DNA is TGTGCCAGCACCCGAGGCGGGACAGACCTCTCCTACGAGCAGTACTTC. Amino acid sequence: CASTRGGTDLSYEQYF. The variable domain in full, with the rest retrieved from reference TRBV7-9 and TRBJ2-7, is DTGVSQNPRHKITKRGQNVTFRCDPISEHNRLYWYRQTLGQGPEFLTYFQNEAQLEKSRLLSDRFSAERPKGSFSTLEIQRTEQGDSAMYLCASTRGGTDLSYEQYFGPGTRLTVT.

This chain connects TRBV19 to TRBJ1-1; D may be TRBD1 (6 bases). This CDR3 has 14 amino acids. Germline CDR1 and CDR2: LNHDA and SQIVND (reference sequence). V was trimmed by 5 bases and J by 7 bases, leaving 17 bases between them. The CDR3 DNA follows: TGTGCCAGTAGTCTGACCGGGACAAGCTTTGAAGCTTTCTTT. It is translated as CASSLTGTSFEAFF.

This clonotype was seen many times. The rearrangement uses TRBV29-1 and TRBJ1-1; TRBD1 agrees at 8 bases. Germline V CDR1 and CDR2: SQVTM, ANQGSEA. The V segment lost 4 bases and the J segment 5 bases; nucleotides outside the gene matches: 6. This CDR3 is 13 amino acids long. In DNA, the CDR3 is TGCAGCGTTGTAGGACAGGGAGGGACTGAAGCTTTCTTT. Its translation is CSVVGQGGTEAFF.